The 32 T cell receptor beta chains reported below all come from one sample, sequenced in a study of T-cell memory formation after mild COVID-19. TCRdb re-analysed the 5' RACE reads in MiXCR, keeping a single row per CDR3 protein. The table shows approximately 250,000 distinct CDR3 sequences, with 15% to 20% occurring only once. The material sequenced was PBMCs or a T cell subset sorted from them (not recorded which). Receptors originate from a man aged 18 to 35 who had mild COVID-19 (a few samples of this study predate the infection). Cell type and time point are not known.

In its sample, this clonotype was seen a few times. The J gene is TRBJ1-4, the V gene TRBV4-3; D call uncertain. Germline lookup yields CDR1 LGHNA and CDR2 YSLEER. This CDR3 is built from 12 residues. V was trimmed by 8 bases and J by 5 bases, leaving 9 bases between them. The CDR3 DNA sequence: TGCGCCAGCGGAGGGATGAATGAAAAACTGTTTTTT. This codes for CASGGMNEKLFF.

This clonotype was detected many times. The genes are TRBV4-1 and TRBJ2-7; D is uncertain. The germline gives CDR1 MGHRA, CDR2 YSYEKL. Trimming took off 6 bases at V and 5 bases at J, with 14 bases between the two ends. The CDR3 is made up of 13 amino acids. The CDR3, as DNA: TGCGCCAGCAGGTCTCAAACTTGGGACGAGCAGTACTTC. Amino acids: CASRSQTWDEQYF.

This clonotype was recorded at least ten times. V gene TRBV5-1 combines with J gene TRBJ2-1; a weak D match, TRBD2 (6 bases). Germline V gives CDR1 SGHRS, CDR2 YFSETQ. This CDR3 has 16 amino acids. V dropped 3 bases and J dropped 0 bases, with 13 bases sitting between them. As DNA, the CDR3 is TGCGCCAGCAGCTCCGGGACTTTCAGCTCCTACAATGAGCAGTTCTTC. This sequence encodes CASSSGTFSSYNEQFF.

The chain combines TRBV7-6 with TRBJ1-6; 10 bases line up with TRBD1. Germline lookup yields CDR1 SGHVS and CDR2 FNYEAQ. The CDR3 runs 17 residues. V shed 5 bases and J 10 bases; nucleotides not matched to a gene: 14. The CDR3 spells CASSQGQGSGEWSPLHF. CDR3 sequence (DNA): TGTGCCAGCAGCCAGGGACAGGGGTCCGGGGAGTGGTCACCCCTCCACTTT.

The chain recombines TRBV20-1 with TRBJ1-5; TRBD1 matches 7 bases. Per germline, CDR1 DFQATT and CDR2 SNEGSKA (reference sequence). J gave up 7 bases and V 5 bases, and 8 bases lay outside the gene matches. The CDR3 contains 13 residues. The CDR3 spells CSAGRGSGQPQHF. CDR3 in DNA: TGCAGTGCTGGCAGGGGGAGCGGACAGCCCCAGCATTTT.

The CDR3 bases are TGTGCCATCAGTGACGTGGGGAGCAATCAGCCCCAGCATTTT. Encoded protein: CAISDVGSNQPQHF. The J gene is TRBJ1-5, the V gene TRBV10-3; D remains ambiguous. This CDR3 is built from 14 residues. Germline-derived CDR1 and CDR2 are ENHRY and SYGVKD. The V end lost 3 bases, the J end lost 1 base, and 7 bases lay between the germline ends.

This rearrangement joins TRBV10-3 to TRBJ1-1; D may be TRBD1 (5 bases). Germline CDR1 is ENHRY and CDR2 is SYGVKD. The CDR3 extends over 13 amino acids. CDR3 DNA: TGTGCTCATCGGCGGGGCGAGAACACTGAAGCTTTCTTT. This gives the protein CAHRRGENTEAFF.

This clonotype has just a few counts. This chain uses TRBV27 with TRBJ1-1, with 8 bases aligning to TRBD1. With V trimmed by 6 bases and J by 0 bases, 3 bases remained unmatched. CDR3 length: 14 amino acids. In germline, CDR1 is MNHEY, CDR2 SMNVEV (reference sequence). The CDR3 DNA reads TGTGCCAGCAGCATGGGACAGGTGAACACTGAAGCTTTCTTT. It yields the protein CASSMGQVNTEAFF.

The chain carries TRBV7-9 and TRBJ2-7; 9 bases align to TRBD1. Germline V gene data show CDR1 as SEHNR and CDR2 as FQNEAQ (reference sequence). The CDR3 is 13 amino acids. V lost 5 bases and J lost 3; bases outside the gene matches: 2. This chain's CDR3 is CASSGTGYYEQYF. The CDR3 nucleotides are TGTGCCAGCAGCGGGACAGGGTACTACGAGCAGTACTTC.

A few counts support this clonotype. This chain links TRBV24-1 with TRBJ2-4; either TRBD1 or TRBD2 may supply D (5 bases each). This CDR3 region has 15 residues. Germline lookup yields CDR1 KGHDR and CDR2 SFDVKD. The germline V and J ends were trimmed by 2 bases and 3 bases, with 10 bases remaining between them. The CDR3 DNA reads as TGTGCCACCAGTGATTCTGGGGGTAGCAAAAACATTCAGTACTTC. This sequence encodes CATSDSGGSKNIQYF.

DNA for the CDR3: TGTGCCAGCAGCTCACAGGGAGTCACGCAGTATTTT. Its translation is CASSSQGVTQYF. This sequence joins TRBV7-2 and TRBJ2-3; perhaps TRBD1 as D (6 bases). The CDR3 consists of 12 residues. The ends were cut back, 4 bases at V and 9 bases at J, with 11 bases in the middle. CDR1 is SGHTA, CDR2 FQGNSA, per germline.

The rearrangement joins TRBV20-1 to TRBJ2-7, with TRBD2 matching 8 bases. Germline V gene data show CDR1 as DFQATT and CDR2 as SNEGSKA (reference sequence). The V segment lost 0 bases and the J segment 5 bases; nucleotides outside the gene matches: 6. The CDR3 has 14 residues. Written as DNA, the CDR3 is TGCAGTGCTAGAGATTCCCGGACTAGCCACGAGCAGTACGTC. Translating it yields CSARDSRTSHEQYV.

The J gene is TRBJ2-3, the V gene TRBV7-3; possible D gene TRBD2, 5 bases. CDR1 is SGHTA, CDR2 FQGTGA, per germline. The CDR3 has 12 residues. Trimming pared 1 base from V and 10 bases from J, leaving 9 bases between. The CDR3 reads CASSLIRGAQYF. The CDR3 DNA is TGTGCCAGCAGCTTAATCCGGGGTGCGCAGTATTTT.

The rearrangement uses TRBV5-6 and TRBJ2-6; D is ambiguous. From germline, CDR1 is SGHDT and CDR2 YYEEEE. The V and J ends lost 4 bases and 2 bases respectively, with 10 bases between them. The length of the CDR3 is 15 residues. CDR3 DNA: TGTGCCAGCAGCACTGAGGTGGCTGGGGCCAACGTCCTGACTTTC. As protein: CASSTEVAGANVLTF.

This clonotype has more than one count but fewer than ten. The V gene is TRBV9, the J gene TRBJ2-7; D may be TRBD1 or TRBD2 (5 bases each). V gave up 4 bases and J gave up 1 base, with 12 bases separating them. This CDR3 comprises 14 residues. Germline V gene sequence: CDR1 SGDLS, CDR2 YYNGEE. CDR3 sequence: CASSSRDGSYEQYF. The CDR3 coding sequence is TGTGCCAGCAGCTCCCGGGACGGTTCCTACGAGCAGTACTTC.

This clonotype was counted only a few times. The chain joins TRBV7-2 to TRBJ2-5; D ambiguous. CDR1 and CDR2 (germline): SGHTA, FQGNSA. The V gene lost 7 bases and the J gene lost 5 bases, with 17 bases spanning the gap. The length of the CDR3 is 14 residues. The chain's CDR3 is CASNRGRSRETQYF. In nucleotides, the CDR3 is TGTGCCAGCAATCGAGGACGTAGCAGGGAGACCCAGTACTTC.

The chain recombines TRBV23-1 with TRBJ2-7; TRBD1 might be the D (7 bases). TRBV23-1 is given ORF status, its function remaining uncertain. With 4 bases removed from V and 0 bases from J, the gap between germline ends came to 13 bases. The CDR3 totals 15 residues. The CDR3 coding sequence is TGCGCCAGCAGTCCCCCAGGGGGGAGCTCCTACGAGCAGTACGTC. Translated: CASSPPGGSSYEQYV.

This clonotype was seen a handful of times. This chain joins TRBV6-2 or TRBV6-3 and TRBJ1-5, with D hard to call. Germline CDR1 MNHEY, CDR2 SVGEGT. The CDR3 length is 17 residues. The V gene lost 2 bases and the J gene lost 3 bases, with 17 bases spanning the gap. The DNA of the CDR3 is TGTGCCAGCAGTTACCCAAAAGGACCCGACCTCAATCAGCCCCAGCATTTT. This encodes CASSYPKGPDLNQPQHF.

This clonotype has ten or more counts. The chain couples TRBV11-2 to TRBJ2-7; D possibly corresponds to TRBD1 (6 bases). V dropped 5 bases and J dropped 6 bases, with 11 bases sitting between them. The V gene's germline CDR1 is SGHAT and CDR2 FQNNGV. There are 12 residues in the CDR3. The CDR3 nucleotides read TGTGCCAGCAGCCCGGACAGTCTCGAGCAGTACGTC. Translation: CASSPDSLEQYV.

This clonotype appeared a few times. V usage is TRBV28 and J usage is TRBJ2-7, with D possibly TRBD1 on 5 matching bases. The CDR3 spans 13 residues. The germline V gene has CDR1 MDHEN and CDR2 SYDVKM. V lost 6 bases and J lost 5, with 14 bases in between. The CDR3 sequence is CASRSRGRHEQYF. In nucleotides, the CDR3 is TGTGCCAGCAGGTCTAGGGGTCGCCACGAGCAGTACTTC. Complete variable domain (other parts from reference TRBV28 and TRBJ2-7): DVKVTQSSRYLVKRTGEKVFLECVQDMDHENMFWYRQDPGLGLRLIYFSYDVKMKEKGDIPEGYSVSREKKERFSLILESASTNQTSMYLCASRSRGRHEQYFGPGTRLTVT.

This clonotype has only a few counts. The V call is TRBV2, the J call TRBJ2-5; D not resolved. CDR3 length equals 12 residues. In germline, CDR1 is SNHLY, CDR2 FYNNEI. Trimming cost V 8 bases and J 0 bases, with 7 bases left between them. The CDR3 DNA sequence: TGTGCCAGCGGGCAGTACCAAGAGACCCAGTACTTC. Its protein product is CASGQYQETQYF.

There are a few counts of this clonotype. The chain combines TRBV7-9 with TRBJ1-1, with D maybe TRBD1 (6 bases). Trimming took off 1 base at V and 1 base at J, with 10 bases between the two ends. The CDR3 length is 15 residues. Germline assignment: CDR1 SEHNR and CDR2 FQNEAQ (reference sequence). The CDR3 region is CASSLVGTPNTEAFF. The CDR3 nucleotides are TGTGCCAGCAGCTTAGTAGGGACACCGAACACTGAAGCTTTCTTT.

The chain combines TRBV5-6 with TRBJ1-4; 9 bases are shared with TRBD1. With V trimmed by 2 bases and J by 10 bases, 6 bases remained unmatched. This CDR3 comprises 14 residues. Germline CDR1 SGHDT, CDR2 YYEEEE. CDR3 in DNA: TGTGCCAGCAGCTTCGGACAGGGGAGTCCAAAACTGTTTTTT. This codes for CASSFGQGSPKLFF.

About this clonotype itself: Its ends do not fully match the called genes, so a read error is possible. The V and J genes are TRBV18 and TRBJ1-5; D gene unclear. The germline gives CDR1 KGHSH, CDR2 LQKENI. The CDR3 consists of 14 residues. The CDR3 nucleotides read TGTGCCAGCTCACCGGGTCGGAGCAAACAGCCCCAGCATTTT. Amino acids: CASSPGRSKQPQHF.

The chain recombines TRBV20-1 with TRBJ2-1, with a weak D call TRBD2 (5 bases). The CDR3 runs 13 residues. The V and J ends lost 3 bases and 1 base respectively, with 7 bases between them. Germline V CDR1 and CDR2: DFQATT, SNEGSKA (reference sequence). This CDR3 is CSASSDSYNEQFF. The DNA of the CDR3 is TGCAGTGCTAGTAGCGATTCCTACAATGAGCAGTTCTTC.

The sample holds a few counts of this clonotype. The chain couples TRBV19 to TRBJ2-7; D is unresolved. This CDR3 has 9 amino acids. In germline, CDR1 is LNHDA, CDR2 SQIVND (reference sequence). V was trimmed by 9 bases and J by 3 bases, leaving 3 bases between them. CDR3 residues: CARYYEQYV. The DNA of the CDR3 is TGTGCCAGGTACTACGAGCAGTACGTC.

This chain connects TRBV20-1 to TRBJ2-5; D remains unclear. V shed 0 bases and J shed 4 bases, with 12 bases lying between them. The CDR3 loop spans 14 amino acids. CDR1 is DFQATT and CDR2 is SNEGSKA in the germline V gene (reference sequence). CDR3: CSAREVRVGETQYF. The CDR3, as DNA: TGCAGTGCTAGAGAGGTCCGGGTCGGAGAGACCCAGTACTTC.

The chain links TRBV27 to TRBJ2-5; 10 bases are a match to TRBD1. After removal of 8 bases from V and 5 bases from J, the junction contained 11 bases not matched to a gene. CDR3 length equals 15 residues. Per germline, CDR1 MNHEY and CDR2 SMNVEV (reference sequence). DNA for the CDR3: TGTGCCAGCTTGAAAATGGGACAGGGGATGGAGACCCAGTACTTC. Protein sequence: CASLKMGQGMETQYF.

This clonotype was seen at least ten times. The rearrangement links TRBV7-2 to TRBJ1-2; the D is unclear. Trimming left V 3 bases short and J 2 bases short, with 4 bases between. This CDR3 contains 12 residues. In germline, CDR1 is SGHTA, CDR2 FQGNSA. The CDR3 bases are TGTGCCAGCAGCTTGACAAACTATGGCTACACCTTC. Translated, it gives CASSLTNYGYTF.

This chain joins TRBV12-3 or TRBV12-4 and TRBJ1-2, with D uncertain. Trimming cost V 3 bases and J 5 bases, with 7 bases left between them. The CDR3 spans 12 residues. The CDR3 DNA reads TGTGCCAGCAGTTTTTCCCCTTATGGCTACACCTTC. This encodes CASSFSPYGYTF.

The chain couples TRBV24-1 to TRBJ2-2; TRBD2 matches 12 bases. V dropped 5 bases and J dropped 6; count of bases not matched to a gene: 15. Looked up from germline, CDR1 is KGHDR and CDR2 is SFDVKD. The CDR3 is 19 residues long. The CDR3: CATSAGYPSGGAGAGELFF. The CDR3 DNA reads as TGTGCCACCAGTGCCGGTTACCCTAGCGGGGGGGCCGGGGCCGGGGAGCTGTTTTTT.

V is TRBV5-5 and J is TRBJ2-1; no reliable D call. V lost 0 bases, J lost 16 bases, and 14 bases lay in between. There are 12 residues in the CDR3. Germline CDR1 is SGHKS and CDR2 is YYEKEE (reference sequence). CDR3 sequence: CASSLAATSEFF. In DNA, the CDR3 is TGTGCCAGCAGCTTGGCGGCAACCAGCGAATTCTTC.